Sequencing of this T cell receptor (beta chain) was carried out in a study of blood T cell repertoires in COVID-19. As for the study in general: Sites across the United States, Italy and Spain contributed samples from acute and convalescent COVID-19. In each case, the material was cDNA or gDNA derived from T cells, B-cell-depleted T cells, or PBMCs.

As handled by the study authors: Amplification of reference gene primers was used by the study to estimate nucleated cell counts. Here immunoSEQ multiplex PCR was the method, and the copy in TCRdb shows in-frame clones only, minus some. V, J and clone size are those of that table, while D and trimming were read from the DNA. The table shows some 64,000 clones, with more than 75% occurring only once. The CDR3 extends over 17 amino acids. Germline V gene sequence: CDR1 MDHEN, CDR2 SYDVKM. Unmatched junction bases numbered 9, after V lost 2 bases and J lost 10 bases. The clonotype comes from a woman between 55 and 75 years old with acute or convalescent COVID-19. The sequenced material came from peripheral blood. This chain joins TRBV28 and TRBJ2-1; TRBD2 aligns across 15 bases. The chain's CDR3 is CASSLKGLAGGIREQFF. CDR3 sequence (DNA): TGTGCCAGCAGTTTAAAGGGACTAGCGGGGGGCATTAGGGAGCAGTTCTTC.